One and the same sample provided the 16 T cell receptor beta chains below, sequenced in a study of a mutant IDH1 vaccine in newly diagnosed glioma (dated by TCRdb to the early 2020s). The label giving this sample's time point can be read as: week 11, during vaccination. Each vaccine dose was 300 ug of a 20-mer mutant IDH1 peptide in Montanide, given subcutaneously with topical imiquimod. The receptor library was made with the immunoSEQ multiplex PCR assay. Entries here come from immuneACCESS through TCRdb and include only in-frame sequences with V and J called. Some clones fail to appear in such tables; in the studies checked, an unresolved V gene covers under half of the shortfall, and the cause of the remainder is unknown. The sample profile shows roughly 120,000 clones; about 82% of them were found once. Under 5.5% of the sample is in the top ten clones. These receptors' antigens are unknown.

The sample was PBMCs, taken from a glioma patient whose treatment included an IDH1 peptide vaccine. The receptors derive from a man between 40 and 49 years old with glioma.

The J gene is TRBJ1-5, the V gene TRBV7-9; D is ambiguous. The CDR3 is 14 residues long. The V end lost 1 base, the J end lost 1 base, and 5 bases lay between the germline ends. Germline V CDR1 and CDR2: SEHNR, FQNEAQ (reference sequence). The CDR3 reads CASSLEASNQPQHF. DNA for the CDR3: TGTGCCAGCAGCTTAGAAGCCAGCAATCAGCCCCAGCATTTT.

The V call is TRBV19, the J call TRBJ1-2; weak D call: TRBD1 (5 bases). V was shortened by 4 bases and J by 8 bases, with 17 bases between the two germline ends. Germline V gene sequence: CDR1 LNHDA, CDR2 SQIVND (reference sequence). The CDR3 extends over 14 amino acids. This CDR3 is CASSTQAGLGGYTF. The CDR3 coding sequence is TGTGCCAGTAGTACACAGGCTGGTCTTGGCGGCTACACCTTC.

The chain has TRBV19 and TRBJ2-3; 9 bases agree with TRBD2. The CDR3 extends over 14 amino acids. V lost 9 bases, J lost 7 bases, and 11 bases stayed unmatched. Germline assignment: CDR1 LNHDA and CDR2 SQIVND (reference sequence). The CDR3 sequence: CASLETSGSYTQYF. The CDR3 nucleotides read TGTGCCAGCCTCGAGACTAGCGGTAGTTATACGCAGTATTTT.

This clone was picked up one time. V and J are TRBV7-9 and TRBJ2-2; D not certain. Looked up from germline, CDR1 is SEHNR and CDR2 is FQNEAQ (reference sequence). V was cut by 7 bases and J by 4 bases, with 13 bases left in between. The CDR3 length is 14 residues. The CDR3 spells CASMVPLGTGELFF. The DNA for the CDR3 is TGTGCCAGCATGGTGCCTTTGGGCACCGGGGAGCTGTTTTTT.

This chain joins TRBV30 and TRBJ2-1; a weak D match, TRBD1 (5 bases). V was shortened by 5 bases and J by 0 bases, with 14 bases between the two germline ends. Per the germline V gene, CDR1 is GTSNPN and CDR2 is SVGIG (reference sequence). The CDR3 length is 15 residues. The CDR3 nucleotides read TGTGCCTGGGTCAGGGTCCCGGGCTCCTACAATGAGCAGTTCTTC. Translating gives CAWVRVPGSYNEQFF.

The chain uses TRBV5-1 and TRBJ1-1, with 7 bases fitting TRBD1. Germline assignment: CDR1 SGHRS and CDR2 YFSETQ. The CDR3 consists of 13 residues. The V segment lost 4 bases and the J segment 6 bases; nucleotides outside the gene matches: 6. CDR3 loop: CASSLNRGPEAFF. The CDR3 DNA reads TGCGCCAGCAGCCTCAACAGGGGACCTGAAGCTTTCTTT.

This sequence joins TRBV28 and TRBJ2-3; tentatively, D is TRBD2 (5 bases). V was shortened by 3 bases and J by 2 bases, with 15 bases between the two germline ends. Germline V CDR1 and CDR2: MDHEN, SYDVKM. This CDR3 spans 16 amino acids. This CDR3 is CASSLFAASFTDTQYF. The CDR3 DNA reads as TGTGCCAGCAGTTTGTTCGCGGCTAGCTTCACAGATACGCAGTATTTT.

This rearrangement joins TRBV5-5 to TRBJ2-1, with 7 positions matching TRBD2. The CDR3 is made up of 15 amino acids. CDR1 is SGHKS, CDR2 YYEKEE, per germline (reference sequence). V gave up 4 bases and J gave up 2 bases; unmatched junction bases: 6. CDR3 nucleotide sequence: TGTGCCAGCAGCGAAAGGGAGGGGCCCTACAATGAGCAGTTCTTC. This codes for CASSEREGPYNEQFF.

The chain employs TRBV7-2 and TRBJ1-2; tentatively, D is TRBD1 (6 bases). CDR1 is SGHTA, CDR2 FQGNSA, per germline. V was cut by 6 bases and J by 5 bases, with 16 bases left in between. CDR3 length: 14 residues. The CDR3 DNA reads TGTGCCAGCAGAAAGGGACAAAATTGGTATGGCTACACCTTC. Its translation: CASRKGQNWYGYTF.

The V call is TRBV30, the J call TRBJ2-7; D ambiguous. Per germline, CDR1 GTSNPN and CDR2 SVGIG (reference sequence). V gave up 0 bases and J gave up 6 bases, with 12 bases separating them. This CDR3 has 13 residues. This chain's CDR3 is CAWSVLLSREQYF. In DNA, the CDR3 is TGTGCCTGGAGTGTACTGCTATCGCGCGAGCAGTACTTC.

The rearrangement links TRBV5-6 to TRBJ2-7; D gene unclear. The CDR3 totals 15 residues. Germline-derived CDR1 and CDR2 are SGHDT and YYEEEE. Between the trimmed V and J ends, which lost 6 bases and 6 bases, there was a span of 22 bases. CDR3 DNA sequence: TGTGCCAGCACCATTGGGGTCTCATCCCTCCTCGAGCAGTACTTC. This sequence encodes CASTIGVSSLLEQYF.

This clone was observed a few times. The genes are TRBV11-2 and TRBJ2-3, with 9 positions matching TRBD2. The CDR3 loop spans 15 amino acids. CDR1 is SGHAT, CDR2 FQNNGV, per germline. Losses at the gene ends were 2 bases for V and 1 base for J; bases not matched to a gene: 1. The CDR3 sequence: CASSLWTSGTDTQYF. The CDR3 DNA follows: TGTGCCAGCAGCTTATGGACTAGCGGCACAGATACGCAGTATTTT. Filled out from reference TRBV11-2 and TRBJ2-3, the complete variable domain reads EAGVAQSPRYKIIEKRQSVAFWCNPISGHATLYWYQQILGQGPKLLIQFQNNGVVDDSQLPKDRFSAERLKGVDSTLKIQPAKLEDSAVYLCASSLWTSGTDTQYFGPGTRLTVL.

The V gene is TRBV13, the J gene TRBJ1-6; TRBD1 agrees at 8 bases. CDR1 and CDR2 from the germline V gene are PRHDT and FYEKMQ (reference sequence). CDR3 size: 15 residues. After removal of 4 bases from V and 8 bases from J, the junction contained 7 bases not matched to a gene. The CDR3, as DNA: TGTGCCAGCAGCTCCCGACAGGGGAGAGATTCACCCCTCCACTTT. Protein sequence: CASSSRQGRDSPLHF.

The V call is TRBV5-4, the J call TRBJ1-5; weak D call: TRBD1 (6 bases). The CDR3 covers 13 residues. Germline CDR1 reads SGHNT; CDR2 reads YYREEE (reference sequence). The germline V and J ends were trimmed by 0 bases and 10 bases, with 11 bases remaining between them. CDR3 in amino acids: CASSLGPGVPQHF. The DNA of the CDR3 is TGTGCCAGCAGCTTGGGGCCAGGGGTACCCCAGCATTTT.

The genes are TRBV6-5 and TRBJ1-2, with 7 bases aligning to TRBD1. The CDR3 loop spans 12 amino acids. The V and J ends lost 6 bases and 9 bases, in that order; junction bases with no gene match: 7. CDR1 MNHEY and CDR2 SVGAGI come from the germline V gene. The CDR3 sequence is CASSKDRARYTF. The CDR3, as DNA: TGTGCCAGCAGCAAAGACAGGGCTCGCTACACCTTC.

The chain links TRBV5-1 to TRBJ2-7; the D gene is possibly TRBD2 (6 bases). The CDR3 runs to 14 residues. Between the trimmed V and J ends, which lost 7 bases and 2 bases, there was a span of 16 bases. From germline, CDR1 is SGHRS and CDR2 YFSETQ. CDR3 sequence: CASRAMRGPYEQYF. DNA of the CDR3: TGCGCCAGCCGTGCTATGCGGGGTCCCTACGAGCAGTACTTC.